What follows are 5 T cell receptor beta chains derived from one specimen sequenced in a study of OX40 agonist ivuxolimab in advanced cancers. Profiled with immunoSEQ multiplex PCR; TCRdb holds only in-frame clones, not every one. The sample shows 55,000 to 75,000 clones, about 90% of them seen only once. This sample comprised CD4+ or CD8+ T cells sorted from blood, obtained in a trial of the OX40 agonist ivuxolimab. Receptors originate from an adult with an advanced solid tumor such as melanoma, head and neck, liver or kidney cancer.

The chain carries TRBV27 and TRBJ1-2; tentatively, D is TRBD1 (5 bases). V lost 9 bases, J lost 4 bases, and 15 bases lay in between. From germline, CDR1 is MNHEY and CDR2 SMNVEV (reference sequence). This CDR3 is built from 13 residues. As DNA, the CDR3 is TGTGCCAGTCGGGACTCCGGGGCCTATGGCTACACCTTC. It translates to CASRDSGAYGYTF.

On this clone: One end of the junction does not line up with germline, which may come from a read error. The chain recombines TRBV28 with TRBJ2-7; TRBD1 matches at 7 bases. The CDR3 runs to 14 residues. Germline values: CDR1 MDHEN, CDR2 SYDVKM. The DNA of the CDR3 is TGTGCCAGCAGTTATAAAGGGGGCTCCAACGAGCAGTACTTC. Translating gives CASSYKGGSNEQYF.

This clone came up a few times. This chain links TRBV19 with TRBJ1-1; no clear D. The germline V gene encodes CDR1 LNHDA and CDR2 SQIVND (reference sequence). With 3 bases removed from V and 5 bases from J, the gap between germline ends came to 4 bases. The CDR3 is 11 amino acids. This CDR3 reads CASSIWTEAFF. The CDR3 DNA follows: TGTGCCAGTAGTATTTGGACTGAAGCTTTCTTT. The full variable domain, its missing parts supplied by reference TRBV19 and TRBJ1-1, is DGGITQSPKYLFRKEGQNVTLSCEQNLNHDAMYWYRQDPGQGLRLIYYSQIVNDFQKGDIAEGYSVSREKKESFPLTVTSAQKNPTAFYLCASSIWTEAFFGQGTRLTVV.

The rearrangement uses TRBV5-6 and TRBJ2-3; D is perhaps TRBD2 (5 bases). Looked up from germline, CDR1 is SGHDT and CDR2 is YYEEEE. This CDR3 is 13 amino acids long. V was cut by 4 bases and J by 4 bases, with 10 bases left in between. CDR3 region: CASSPLEADTQYF. The CDR3 DNA follows: TGTGCCAGCAGCCCACTAGAAGCAGATACGCAGTATTTT.

The chain joins TRBV7-8 to TRBJ2-1; 15 positions match TRBD2. CDR1 and CDR2 (germline): SGHVS, FQNEAQ. V lost 5 bases, J lost 8 bases, and 7 bases stayed unmatched. This CDR3 contains 16 residues. The CDR3 nucleotides are TGTGCCAGCAGCCCGGGACTAGCGGGAGGTCCCCATGAGCAGTTCTTC. Amino acid sequence: CASSPGLAGGPHEQFF.